The rows below give T cell receptor beta chains drawn from one sample of a study of regulatory T cells in long-lasting Graves disease. In TCRdb, the multiplex PCR reads were re-called with MiXCR into one record per CDR3 protein. The sample includes hundreds of thousands of distinct CDR3 sequences, about a sixth of them seen just once. The sample here was peripheral blood mononuclear cells (PBMCs), taken at new diagnosis, from a patient treated with antithyroid drugs. Source of these receptors: a female donor with Graves disease. Each CDR3 is given with its conserved first and last residue. The D gene is left open where the match is weak. Clone size is not always given. Where it is, it says once, few, many or a class for expanded clones.

>TRBJ2-1|TRBD2|14|TRBV20-1|many
TGCAGTGCAGATAGCGGGGGGGCCTACAATGAGCAGTTCTTC
CSADSGGAYNEQFF
>TRBJ2-1|NA|17|TRBV27|many
TGTGCCAGCAGTTTACCGACTGGCACGAGCTCCTACAATGAGCAGTTCTTC
CASSLPTGTSSYNEQFF
>TRBJ2-1|NA|13|TRBV7-2|many
TGTGCCAGCAGCTCCGGGACCGTCAATGAGCAGTTCTTC
CASSSGTVNEQFF
>TRBJ2-1|TRBD2|16|TRBV4-1|NA
TGCGCCAGCAGCCAACTGAGCGGGAGGCCCTACAATGAGCAGTTCTTC
CASSQLSGRPYNEQFF
>TRBJ2-5|NA|12|TRBV2|many
TGTGCCAGCAGCAAAATGAAAGAGACCCAGTACTTC
CASSKMKETQYF
>TRBJ2-3|NA|12|TRBV20-1|many
TGCAGTGCTAGTTCGGACACAGATACGCAGTATTTT
CSASSDTDTQYF
>TRBJ2-7|NA|20|TRBV5-1|NA
TGCGCCAGCAGCTTGAAGGGGCTGGACGCGGTCGGCAGGGCCTCCTACGAGCAGTACTTC
CASSLKGLDAVGRASYEQYF
>TRBJ2-6|NA|19|TRBV5-1|many
TGCGCCAGCAGCCCGAAGGGGCAGGTTACCAACTCTGGGGCCAACGTCCTGACTTTC
CASSPKGQVTNSGANVLTF
>TRBJ1-5|NA|16|TRBV5-6|many
TGTGCCAGCAGTATGGGTCCTTCCGAAAAGGGTTTTCCCCAGCATTTT
CASSMGPSEKGFPQHF
>TRBJ1-1|TRBD1|15|TRBV6-1|many
TGTGCCAGCAGAGAACAGGGGATACCGAACACTGAAGCTTTCTTT
CASREQGIPNTEAFF
>TRBJ2-2|NA|18|TRBV12-3/TRBV12-4|few
TGTGCCAGCAGTTTATTTGTCAGGGGAGGTGCAAACACCGGGGAGCTGTTTTTT
CASSLFVRGGANTGELFF
>TRBJ2-4|NA|12|TRBV6-2/TRBV6-3|many
TGTGCCAGCAGTTACGAGGAGGACATTCAGTACTTC
CASSYEEDIQYF
>TRBJ2-1|TRBD2|16|TRBV6-2/TRBV6-3|many
TGTGCCAGCAGCCACGACGGGGGGACCCTGTACAATGAGCAGTTCTTC
CASSHDGGTLYNEQFF
>TRBJ1-5|NA|15|TRBV5-5|many
TGTGCCAGCAGCTTGGCGGGGGCAGGGTATCAGCCCCAGCATTTT
CASSLAGAGYQPQHF
>TRBJ2-7|NA|11|TRBV20-1|many
TGCAGTGCTAGGATCTCCTACGAGCAGTACTTC
CSARISYEQYF
>TRBJ1-2|NA|14|TRBV13|few
TGTGCCAGCAGCCCCGGACTGGTTAACTATGGCTACACCTTC
CASSPGLVNYGYTF
>TRBJ2-5|NA|15|TRBV20-1|many
TGCAGTGCGCCCCGGTCGGGGGGCTCTCAAGAGACCCAGTACTTC
CSAPRSGGSQETQYF
>TRBJ1-5|NA|18|TRBV12-3/TRBV12-4|NA
TGTGCCAGCACCCTCGCCACCTCAGGGGAGAGAGGCAATCAGCCCCAGCATTTT
CASTLATSGERGNQPQHF
>TRBJ2-3|NA|13|TRBV3-1|many
TGTGCCAGCAGCCAAGGTATTCGAGATACGCAGTATTTT
CASSQGIRDTQYF
>TRBJ2-4|TRBD2|17|TRBV7-2|NA
TGTGCCAGCAGCTTAGAGGGGCGGGGGATAGCCAAAAGCATTCAGTACTTC
CASSLEGRGIAKSIQYF
>TRBJ2-3|TRBD2|15|TRBV13|many
TGTGCCAGCAGCTTATTCTGGGTCGGGAGGAGTACGCAGTATTTT
CASSLFWVGRSTQYF
>TRBJ2-7|NA|11|TRBV28|many
TGTGCCAGCAGGGGGCCTCCGGGGCAGTACTTC
CASRGPPGQYF
>TRBJ1-1|TRBD1|14|TRBV12-5|many
TGTGCTAGTGGTTCAGGGGGCCTGAACACTGAAGCTTTCTTT
CASGSGGLNTEAFF
>TRBJ2-3|TRBD1|15|TRBV6-4|many
TGTGCCAGCAGTGGGGAACAGGGGGCAACAGATACGCAGTATTTT
CASSGEQGATDTQYF
>TRBJ1-5|NA|14|TRBV12-3/TRBV12-4|many
TGTGCCAGTGGGGGTGGGGCAGTCGGTCAGCCCCAGCATTTT
CASGGGAVGQPQHF
>TRBJ2-7|TRBD2|18|TRBV7-2|many
TGTGCCAGCAGCTTACTTCGCGAGGCGCGGGAGTGGGGGGACGAGCAGTACTTC
CASSLLREAREWGDEQYF